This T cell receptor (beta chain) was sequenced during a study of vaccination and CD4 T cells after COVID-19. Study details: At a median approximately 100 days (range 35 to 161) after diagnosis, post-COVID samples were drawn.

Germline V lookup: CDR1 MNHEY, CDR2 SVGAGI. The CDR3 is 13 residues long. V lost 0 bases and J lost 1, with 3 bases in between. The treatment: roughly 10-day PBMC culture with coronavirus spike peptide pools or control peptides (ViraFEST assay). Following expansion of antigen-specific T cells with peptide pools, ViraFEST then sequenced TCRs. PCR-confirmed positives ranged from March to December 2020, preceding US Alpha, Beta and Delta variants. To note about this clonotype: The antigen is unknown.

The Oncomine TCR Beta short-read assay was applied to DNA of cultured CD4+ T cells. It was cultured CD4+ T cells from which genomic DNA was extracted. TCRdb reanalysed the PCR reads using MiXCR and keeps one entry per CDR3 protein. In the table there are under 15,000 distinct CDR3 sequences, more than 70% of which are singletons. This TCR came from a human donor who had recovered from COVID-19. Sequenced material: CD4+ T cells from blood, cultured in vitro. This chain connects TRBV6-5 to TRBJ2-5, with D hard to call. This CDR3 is CASSYSSQETQYF. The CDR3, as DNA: TGTGCCAGCAGTTACTCGTCCCAAGAGACCCAGTACTTC.